Listed here are 17 T cell receptor beta chains from one sample, sequenced in a study of T cells after yellow fever vaccination. TCRdb re-derived calls from the 5' RACE reads in MiXCR, one entry per CDR3 protein. Of approximately 110,000 distinct CDR3 sequences listed, around 7.7% are singletons. Sequencing was performed on CD4+ T cells sorted from PBMCs, taken 10 to 11 days after the first yellow fever vaccination. Receptors originate from a man younger than 35 who received the YFV17D yellow fever vaccine.

This clonotype was seen at least ten times. This sequence joins TRBV3-1 and TRBJ1-1; perhaps TRBD1 as D (5 bases). Germline V gene data show CDR1 as LGHDT and CDR2 as YNNKEL (reference sequence). V shed 2 bases and J shed 3 bases, with 19 bases lying between them. The CDR3 length is 17 residues. Here the CDR3 reads CASSQPGGGGVDTEAFF. The CDR3 nucleotides read TGTGCCAGCAGCCAACCTGGGGGGGGAGGGGTTGACACTGAAGCTTTCTTT.

This clonotype occurred many times. The V call is TRBV11-2, the J call TRBJ2-1; 7 bases match TRBD2. V lost 5 bases and J lost 6; bases outside the gene matches: 13. The germline gives CDR1 SGHAT, CDR2 FQNNGV. This CDR3 is built from 16 residues. The CDR3 region has the DNA TGTGCCAGCAGCCTGATGCGGGGGACTCAATCCAATGAGCAGTTCTTC. Its protein product is CASSLMRGTQSNEQFF. Filled out from reference TRBV11-2 and TRBJ2-1, the complete variable domain reads EAGVAQSPRYKIIEKRQSVAFWCNPISGHATLYWYQQILGQGPKLLIQFQNNGVVDDSQLPKDRFSAERLKGVDSTLKIQPAKLEDSAVYLCASSLMRGTQSNEQFFGPGTRLTVL.

Many counts were recorded for this clonotype. This chain links TRBV4-1 with TRBJ1-3; D gene uncertain. Per the germline V gene, CDR1 is MGHRA and CDR2 is YSYEKL. The CDR3 runs to 14 residues. V shed 0 bases and J shed 2 bases, with 5 bases lying between them. The CDR3 reads CASSQDSAGNTIYF. The CDR3 DNA follows: TGCGCCAGCAGCCAAGACTCGGCTGGAAACACCATATATTTT.

This clonotype occurred many times. The chain links TRBV7-9 to TRBJ2-1; TRBD2 agrees at 11 bases. V dropped 5 bases and J dropped 7; count of bases not matched to a gene: 7. The CDR3 runs 15 residues. CDR1 is SEHNR and CDR2 is FQNEAQ in the germline V gene (reference sequence). CDR3 in DNA: TGTGCCAGCAGCCTCGGTACTAGCGGGGGAAATGAGCAGTTCTTC. It yields the protein CASSLGTSGGNEQFF.

The table lists this clonotype with many counts. V and J are TRBV2 and TRBJ2-3; perhaps TRBD1 as D (5 bases). Trimming removed 4 bases from V and 2 bases from J, with 10 bases in between. The CDR3 is 14 residues long. Germline CDR1 reads SNHLY; CDR2 reads FYNNEI. The CDR3 nucleotides are TGTGCCAGCAGTGCCAGGACACCCACAGATACGCAGTATTTT. As protein: CASSARTPTDTQYF. The full variable domain, in which reference TRBV2 and TRBJ2-3 provide the parts outside the CDR3, is EPEVTQTPSHQVTQMGQEVILRCVPISNHLYFYWYRQILGQKVEFLVSFYNNEISEKSEIFDDQFSVERPDGSNFTLKIRSTKLEDSAMYFCASSARTPTDTQYFGPGTRLTVL.

On this clonotype itself: Just one base apart from a much larger clone, this may be a read error. The chain combines TRBV12-3 or TRBV12-4 with TRBJ1-2; D is undetermined. The CDR3 runs to 13 residues. This CDR3 reads CASSLDSTRGYSF. CDR3 coding DNA: TGTGCCAGCAGTTTAGACAGCACGAGAGGCTACTCCTTC.

This clonotype was observed a few times. V and J are TRBV12-3 or TRBV12-4 and TRBJ2-5, with D perhaps TRBD1 or TRBD2 (6 bases each). The V gene lost 2 bases and the J gene lost 4 bases, with 8 bases spanning the gap. This CDR3 contains 13 residues. In DNA, the CDR3 is TGTGCCAGCAGTTTATGGGGGGCAGAGACCCAGTACTTC. Amino acid sequence: CASSLWGAETQYF.

This clonotype occurred many times. The chain joins TRBV5-1 to TRBJ2-1, with TRBD2 matching 7 bases. CDR1 SGHRS and CDR2 YFSETQ come from the germline V gene. The CDR3 has 16 residues. With 1 base clipped from V and 5 bases from J, the junction kept 9 bases outside the gene matches. CDR3 in DNA: TGCGCCAGCAGCTTGCCGCGAGCGGGGTTCGACAATGAGCAGTTCTTC. Its translation: CASSLPRAGFDNEQFF.

There are many counts of this clonotype. The rearrangement joins TRBV4-3 to TRBJ1-5, with D tentatively TRBD1 (5 bases). Between the trimmed V and J ends, which lost 0 bases and 4 bases, there was a span of 13 bases. Germline CDR1 is LGHNA and CDR2 is YSLEER. The CDR3 length is 16 residues. The CDR3 spells CASSQDSVAGNQPQHF. Here the CDR3 DNA reads TGCGCCAGCAGCCAAGATAGTGTGGCAGGGAATCAGCCCCAGCATTTT.

About this clonotype: A single base separates this from a much larger clone, so it may be a read error. The V gene is TRBV6-5, the J gene TRBJ2-7; TRBD1 aligns across 8 bases. In germline, CDR1 is MNHEY, CDR2 SVGAGI. CDR3 size: 15 residues. J was trimmed by 9 bases and V by 0 bases; bases with no gene match: 10. DNA for the CDR3: TGTGCCAGCAGTTACTCGGCTCAGCAGGGGGCGAGGCAGTACGTC. It codes for CASSYSAQQGARQYV.

Ten or more counts support this clonotype. The genes are TRBV5-1 and TRBJ2-2, with 7 positions matching TRBD1. This CDR3 is built from 14 residues. From germline, CDR1 is SGHRS and CDR2 YFSETQ. The ends lost 0 bases at V and 7 bases at J; junction bases unmatched: 3. The CDR3 region is CASSLDRGVGELFF. The CDR3 nucleotides read TGCGCCAGCAGCTTGGACAGGGGAGTCGGGGAGCTGTTTTTT.

The V call is TRBV5-1, the J call TRBJ1-1; D is possibly TRBD1 (6 bases). This CDR3 is built from 14 residues. Germline V gene lookup returns CDR1 SGHRS and CDR2 YFSETQ. V was clipped by 5 bases and J by 2 bases, with 13 bases between them. The CDR3 coding sequence is TGCGCCAGCAGTTGGGGGGCCGCCAACACTGAAGCTTTCTTT. It codes for CASSWGAANTEAFF.

As concerns this clonotype: This may arise from a read error, as a much more abundant clone is one base away. In nucleotides, the CDR3 is TGTGCCAGCAGTCCCGGACATGCCCCCTACGAGCAGTACGTC. Its translation: CASSPGHAPYEQYV. The J gene is TRBJ2-7, the V gene TRBV28; D might be TRBD1 (5 bases). The V end was cut by 5 bases, the J end by 2 bases, with 13 bases between. CDR3 length: 14 amino acids. Germline V CDR1 and CDR2: MDHEN, SYDVKM.

This clonotype was counted at least ten times. This chain connects TRBV4-2 to TRBJ2-1; possibly TRBD1 or TRBD2 for D (6 bases each). Germline loops: CDR1 LGHNA, CDR2 YNFKEQ. This CDR3 contains 19 residues. Trimming took 1 base from V and 9 from J, leaving 28 bases between them. DNA for the CDR3: TGTGCCAGCAGCCAAGTGCGCGGGGTAGGGGGTCTCTCCGTCGGTGAGCAGTTCTTC. Its translation: CASSQVRGVGGLSVGEQFF.

The table lists this clonotype with many counts. This sequence joins TRBV10-3 and TRBJ2-1; no firm D call. Germline assignment: CDR1 ENHRY and CDR2 SYGVKD. The CDR3 covers 14 residues. The ends were cut back, 6 bases at V and 3 bases at J, with 12 bases in the middle. The CDR3 loop reads CAIRPSGIYNEQFF. CDR3 nucleotide sequence: TGTGCCATCAGGCCTTCGGGCATCTACAATGAGCAGTTCTTC.

The V gene is TRBV20-1, the J gene TRBJ2-3, with D possibly matching TRBD2 (7 bases). Germline-derived CDR1 and CDR2 are DFQATT and SNEGSKA (reference sequence). The CDR3 consists of 15 residues. The V end lost 0 bases, the J end lost 6 bases, and 16 bases lay between the germline ends. The CDR3 here is CSARDNAGAGDTQYF. CDR3 DNA sequence: TGCAGTGCTAGAGATAACGCGGGGGCCGGTGATACGCAGTATTTT.

This clonotype has a count of ten or more. The genes are TRBV20-1 and TRBJ1-6; no definite D call. Germline V gene data show CDR1 as DFQATT and CDR2 as SNEGSKA (reference sequence). The ends were cut back, 1 base at V and 7 bases at J, with 8 bases in the middle. The CDR3 contains 13 residues. CDR3 DNA: TGCAGTGCTAGAGCGGAGGGCAATTCACCCCTCCACTTT. It codes for CSARAEGNSPLHF.